One and the same sample provided the 32 T cell receptor beta chains below, sequenced in a study of T cells in Graves' hyperthyroidism and ophthalmopathy. Amplified TCR beta CDR3 regions derived from RNA transcripts. HTBI primers drove first-round RT-PCR of the TCR CDR3. TCRdb called the multiplex PCR reads again in MiXCR, with one record for every CDR3 protein. The sample consists of roughly 180,000 distinct CDR3 sequences, about 15% of them appearing once. The specimen was blood. These receptors were taken from a woman between 45 and 60 years old with Graves' hyperthyroidism.

The chain has TRBV19 and TRBJ1-1, with a weak D call TRBD1 (6 bases). The CDR3 runs to 16 residues. Trimming removed 7 bases from V and 3 bases from J, with 21 bases in between. Germline V CDR1 and CDR2: LNHDA, SQIVND (reference sequence). This CDR3 is CASIGTARGYYTEAFF. For the CDR3, the DNA is TGTGCCAGTATTGGTACCGCCAGGGGATATTACACTGAAGCTTTCTTT.

This clonotype was seen repeatedly, ten times or more. The rearrangement links TRBV12-3 or TRBV12-4 to TRBJ1-2; 7 nucleotides agree with TRBD1. This CDR3 spans 15 amino acids. J was trimmed by 0 bases and V by 2 bases; bases with no gene match: 3. CDR3 protein: CASSLFGTANYGYTF. The CDR3 DNA reads TGTGCCAGCAGTTTATTCGGGACAGCTAACTATGGCTACACCTTC.

A remark on this clonotype: This sequence may be a read error, since a much larger clone differs from it by one base. The V call is TRBV20-1, the J call TRBJ1-1; the D is unclear. Trimming removed 5 bases at V and 7 bases at J, with 11 bases between. This CDR3 has 11 amino acids. Germline-derived CDR1 and CDR2 are DFQATT and SNEGSKA (reference sequence). CDR3 coding DNA: TGCAGTGCTGCGTGCCCAGTTGAAGCTTTCTTT. The encoded protein is CSAACPVEAFF.

This clonotype was detected many times. No DNA is shown, since the ends of the CDR3 on it are uncertain; the CDR3 is the one TCRdb lists. The chain couples TRBV28 to TRBJ1-2. Looked up from germline, CDR1 is MDHEN and CDR2 is SYDVKM. A total of 11 residues make up the CDR3, ends included. Here the CDR3 reads CASSLWGMGTF.

This clonotype was recorded many times. This chain uses TRBV20-1 with TRBJ2-1; D uncertain. Germline V gene lookup returns CDR1 DFQATT and CDR2 SNEGSKA (reference sequence). V lost 7 bases to trimming and J lost 11 bases, with 36 bases between them. This CDR3 has 18 residues. CDR3 sequence (DNA): TGCAGTGTACTGATCCTCAACACCACTAACCACTTTGAGTTTAAGCAGTTCTTC. It is translated as CSVLILNTTNHFEFKQFF.

The chain links TRBV4-1 to TRBJ2-3, with 8 nucleotides matching TRBD2. V lost 3 bases to trimming and J lost 0 bases; unmatched junction nucleotides: 5. From germline, CDR1 is MGHRA and CDR2 YSYEKL. This CDR3 is built from 16 residues. Written as DNA, the CDR3 is TGCGCCAGCAGCCAGGGCGGGGGGCTCAGCACAGATACGCAGTATTTT. Translating gives CASSQGGGLSTDTQYF.

The rearrangement joins TRBV18 to TRBJ2-7; 10 nucleotides match TRBD1. The ends lost 3 bases at V and 4 bases at J; junction bases unmatched: 6. Germline V gene lookup returns CDR1 KGHSH and CDR2 LQKENI. CDR3 length: 15 residues. In nucleotides, the CDR3 is TGTGCCAGCTCACCGGGCCGGGACAGGGGTTACGAGCAGTACTTC. Residues: CASSPGRDRGYEQYF.

This clonotype was seen repeatedly, ten times or more. The chain recombines TRBV20-1 with TRBJ2-3, with 7 bases fitting TRBD2. V lost 7 bases, J lost 0 bases, and 7 bases stayed unmatched. CDR3 size: 14 residues. Germline loops: CDR1 DFQATT, CDR2 SNEGSKA (reference sequence). The CDR3 DNA sequence: TGCAGTGGCTCTAGCGGATCTAGCACAGATACGCAGTATTTT. Amino acid sequence: CSGSSGSSTDTQYF.

The table lists this clonotype with a few counts. This chain joins TRBV5-6 and TRBJ1-4, with D perhaps matching TRBD1 (5 bases). Germline CDR1 is SGHDT and CDR2 is YYEEEE. Trimming stripped 1 base from V and 8 bases from J, with 18 bases between. The length of the CDR3 is 16 residues. The CDR3 DNA reads TGTGCCAGCAGCTTGAAGGGGTACAGTGGACGAGAAAAACTGTTTTTT. The encoded protein is CASSLKGYSGREKLFF.

V usage is TRBV7-6 and J usage is TRBJ2-1; 9 positions agree with TRBD2. J lost 5 bases, V lost 3 bases, and 8 bases had no gene match. This CDR3 spans 16 amino acids. The germline CDR1 and CDR2 sequences are SGHVS and FNYEAQ. For the CDR3, the DNA is TGTGCCAGCAGCTTGCCCGGGACTAGCCTCCACAATGAGCAGTTCTTC. It encodes CASSLPGTSLHNEQFF.

At least ten counts were recorded for this clonotype. The genes are TRBV5-1 and TRBJ1-1; D is undetermined. The V gene's germline CDR1 is SGHRS and CDR2 YFSETQ. V lost 4 bases and J 7 bases, leaving 11 bases between the germline ends. The length of the CDR3 is 12 residues. CDR3 in DNA: TGCGCCAGCAGCCCTACGGAGGGTGAAGCTTTCTTT. This encodes CASSPTEGEAFF. Full variable domain (remainder filled in from reference TRBV5-1 and TRBJ1-1): KAGVTQTPRYLIKTRGQQVTLSCSPISGHRSVSWYQQTPGQGLQFLFEYFSETQRNKGNFPGRFSGRQFSNSRSEMNVSTLELGDSALYLCASSPTEGEAFFGQGTRLTVV.

This clonotype appeared many times. The chain joins TRBV2 to TRBJ1-5; TRBD1 might be the D (5 bases). The CDR3 is made up of 14 amino acids. The V and J ends lost 10 bases and 4 bases respectively, with 17 bases between them. Looked up from germline, CDR1 is SNHLY and CDR2 is FYNNEI. CDR3 amino acids: CATRDGSLNQPQHF. CDR3 DNA sequence: TGTGCCACCCGGGACGGCTCCTTGAATCAGCCCCAGCATTTT.

This clonotype was recorded at least ten times. The genes are TRBV5-1 and TRBJ2-7; 7 bases map to TRBD1. J lost 2 bases, V lost 4 bases, and 6 bases had no gene match. In germline, CDR1 is SGHRS, CDR2 YFSETQ. This CDR3 contains 14 residues. CDR3: CASSPVDRTYEQYF. The DNA for the CDR3 is TGCGCCAGCAGCCCGGTGGACAGGACCTACGAGCAGTACTTC.

This chain uses TRBV7-9 with TRBJ2-3; TRBD1 matches 9 bases. This CDR3 comprises 15 residues. The ends lost 4 bases at V and 7 bases at J; junction bases unmatched: 9. Germline V gene lookup returns CDR1 SEHNR and CDR2 FQNEAQ (reference sequence). For the CDR3, the DNA is TGTGCCAGCAGCTCAGAGGACAGGGGTGATCATACGCAGTATTTT. Translated, it gives CASSSEDRGDHTQYF. The whole variable domain, filled in from reference TRBV7-9 and TRBJ2-3, reads DTGVSQNPRHKITKRGQNVTFRCDPISEHNRLYWYRQTLGQGPEFLTYFQNEAQLEKSRLLSDRFSAERPKGSFSTLEIQRTEQGDSAMYLCASSSEDRGDHTQYFGPGTRLTVL.

Many counts were recorded for this clonotype. The chain has TRBV5-5 and TRBJ1-2; no reliable D call. Trimming left V 4 bases short and J 7 bases short, with 17 bases between. CDR3 length: 14 amino acids. Germline V gene lookup returns CDR1 SGHKS and CDR2 YYEKEE (reference sequence). This CDR3 is CASSPPGSPSGYTF. CDR3 sequence (DNA): TGTGCCAGCAGCCCACCGGGGTCGCCGAGTGGCTACACCTTC. Using reference TRBV5-5 and TRBJ1-2 for the parts outside the CDR3, the full variable domain is DAGVTQSPTHLIKTRGQQVTLRCSPISGHKSVSWYQQVLGQGPQFIFQYYEKEERGRGNFPDRFSARQFPNYSSELNVNALLLGDSALYLCASSPPGSPSGYTFGSGTRLTVV.

As for this clonotype: This may arise from a read error, as a much more abundant clone is one base away. This CDR3 is CASSRQGEGNTEAIF. CDR3 bases: TGTGCCAGTAGTCGGCAGGGGGAAGGGAACACTGAAGCTATCTTT. The chain is built from TRBV19 and TRBJ1-1; 7 bases line up with TRBD1. CDR1 and CDR2 from the germline V gene are LNHDA and SQIVND (reference sequence). The CDR3 has 15 amino acids.

V is TRBV20-1 and J is TRBJ1-2; TRBD1 is a possible D gene (5 bases). This CDR3 has 12 residues. Germline CDR1 DFQATT, CDR2 SNEGSKA (reference sequence). Deletions cut 4 bases from V and 7 bases from J, with 13 bases between. The CDR3 loop reads CSATGTAFGYTF. CDR3 sequence (DNA): TGCAGTGCTACCGGGACCGCTTTTGGCTACACCTTC.

For this clonotype: A much larger clone is a single base away; this may be a read error. Written as DNA, the CDR3 is TGTGTCAGCAGGCGGACAGGGGATCCCCAAGCTTTCTTT. Amino acids: CVSRRTGDPQAFF. This chain links TRBV7-9 with TRBJ1-1; 9 bases are shared with TRBD1. There are 13 residues in the CDR3. CDR1 and CDR2 (germline): SEHNR, FQNEAQ (reference sequence). Using reference TRBV7-9 and TRBJ1-1 for the parts outside the CDR3, the full variable domain is DTGVSQNPRHKITKRGQNVTFRCDPISEHNRLYWYRQTLGQGPEFLTYFQNEAQLEKSRLLSDRFSAERPKGSFSTLEIQRTEQGDSAMYLCVSRRTGDPQAFFGQGTRLTVV.

This clonotype was counted ten times or more. The gene calls are TRBV20-1 and TRBJ2-1; possibly TRBD1 or TRBD2 for D (6 bases each). Germline loops: CDR1 DFQATT, CDR2 SNEGSKA (reference sequence). This CDR3 is 14 amino acids long. V lost 6 bases, J lost 7 bases, and 19 bases lay in between. The CDR3 DNA reads as TGCAGTGCACGCGGGACACCGGGTAATAATGAGCAGTTCTTC. Amino acid sequence: CSARGTPGNNEQFF.

This clonotype showed up just a few times. The rearrangement uses TRBV11-2 and TRBJ1-4; 10 nucleotides match TRBD1. CDR1 is SGHAT and CDR2 is FQNNGV in the germline V gene. CDR3 size: 15 residues. V was pared by 6 bases and J by 6 bases, with 7 bases of the junction left unmatched. CDR3 DNA: TGTGCCAGCAGTCGTGAGGGACAGGGGTATGAAAAACTGTTTTTT. Amino acids: CASSREGQGYEKLFF.

This rearrangement joins TRBV3-1 to TRBJ2-3; TRBD2 aligns across 15 bases. The CDR3 spans 18 residues. J was trimmed by 2 bases and V by 7 bases; bases with no gene match: 10. In germline, CDR1 is LGHDT, CDR2 YNNKEL (reference sequence). The CDR3 nucleotides are TGTGCCAGCACACGACAGGGGACTAGCGGGGGGCACACAGATACGCAGTATTTT. Translating it yields CASTRQGTSGGHTDTQYF.

Many counts were recorded for this clonotype. The rearrangement links TRBV11-2 to TRBJ2-3, with TRBD2 as a possible D gene (5 bases). CDR3 size: 12 residues. Trimming shortened V by 5 bases and J by 4 bases, and 7 bases separated the two germline ends. The V gene's germline CDR1 is SGHAT and CDR2 FQNNGV. The CDR3 nucleotides are TGTGCCAGCAGCCCGGGGTCAGATACGCAGTATTTT. Translated: CASSPGSDTQYF.

This clonotype has at least ten counts. The V and J genes are TRBV7-6 and TRBJ2-1; D remains unclear. This CDR3 is 16 amino acids long. Between the trimmed V and J ends, which lost 4 bases and 0 bases, there was a span of 13 bases. CDR1 is SGHVS and CDR2 is FNYEAQ in the germline V gene. The CDR3 nucleotides are TGTGCCAGCAGCTCATACCGGGCCAACTCCTACAATGAGCAGTTCTTC. Amino acid sequence: CASSSYRANSYNEQFF.

The V call is TRBV6-1, the J call TRBJ1-6; TRBD1 is a possible D gene (6 bases). Deletions cut 5 bases from V and 9 bases from J, with 20 bases between. Germline lookup yields CDR1 MNHNS and CDR2 SASEGT. CDR3 size: 16 residues. The CDR3 bases are TGTGCCAGCAGTCCCCCGACCGGGGGCGGCGCTTCACCCCTCCACTTT. Translation gives CASSPPTGGGASPLHF.

The chain employs TRBV5-1 and TRBJ1-3; no clear D gene. Trimming cost V 4 bases and J 0 bases, with 11 bases left between them. The CDR3 is 15 residues long. CDR1 is SGHRS, CDR2 YFSETQ, per germline. CDR3 sequence: CASSLGPLSGNTIYF. The CDR3 nucleotides read TGCGCCAGCAGCCTCGGACCCCTCTCTGGAAACACCATATATTTT.

This clonotype was found many times. The chain has TRBV7-2 and TRBJ2-4; the D gene is possibly TRBD2 (7 bases). The CDR3 length is 17 residues. Germline V gene sequence: CDR1 SGHTA, CDR2 FQGNSA. V lost 1 base and J 0 bases, leaving 13 bases between the germline ends. This chain's CDR3 is CASSLEGGGRAKNIQYF. CDR3 DNA sequence: TGTGCCAGCAGCTTAGAAGGCGGGGGCCGAGCCAAAAACATTCAGTACTTC.

This clonotype has a count of ten or more. The chain combines TRBV19 with TRBJ1-2; no reliable D call. CDR1 is LNHDA, CDR2 SQIVND, per germline (reference sequence). The CDR3 length is 12 residues. V gave up 10 bases and J gave up 4 bases, with 13 bases separating them. The CDR3 loop is CATLDLRYGYTF. The CDR3 nucleotides are TGTGCCACCCTAGACTTACGCTATGGCTACACCTTC.

This clonotype has at least ten counts. The gene calls are TRBV20-1 and TRBJ2-2; 7 nucleotides match TRBD2. Germline V gives CDR1 DFQATT, CDR2 SNEGSKA (reference sequence). Trimming at V came to 2 bases and at J to 1 base, leaving 4 bases not matched to a gene. CDR3 size: 15 residues. CDR3 DNA: TGCAGTGCTAGATCCGGCGGGGGGAACACCGGGGAGCTGTTTTTT. It is translated as CSARSGGGNTGELFF.

This clonotype was detected many times. The chain couples TRBV5-8 to TRBJ2-2; D not certain. The V end lost 4 bases, the J end lost 5 bases, and 12 bases lay between the germline ends. The CDR3 contains 14 residues. CDR1 is SGHTS, CDR2 YDEGEE, per germline. The CDR3, as DNA: TGTGCCAGCAGCCCCGGCCTGGGGACCGGGGAGCTGTTTTTT. It translates to CASSPGLGTGELFF. The full variable domain, rest sourced from reference TRBV5-8 and TRBJ2-2, is EAGVTQSPTHLIKTRGQQATLRCSPISGHTSVYWYQQALGLGLQFLLWYDEGEERNRGNFPPRFSGRQFPNYSSELNVNALELEDSALYLCASSPGLGTGELFFGEGSRLTVL.

This clonotype has a count of ten or more. This sequence joins TRBV14 and TRBJ1-6; 7 positions agree with TRBD1. There are 13 residues in the CDR3. The junction had 9 bases not matched to a gene; V was cut back by 8 bases and J by 11 bases. Germline-derived CDR1 and CDR2 are SGHDN and FVKESK. CDR3 protein: CASSTGPYTPLHF. In DNA, the CDR3 is TGTGCCAGCTCGACAGGGCCGTATACACCCCTCCACTTT.

This clonotype has a count of ten or more. This rearrangement joins TRBV5-1 to TRBJ2-1; D unclear. The CDR3 is 13 residues long. Trimming stripped 1 base from V and 8 bases from J, with 10 bases between. Germline V gives CDR1 SGHRS, CDR2 YFSETQ. The CDR3, as DNA: TGCGCCAGCAGCTTGAAAGCAGCACATGAGCAGTTCTTC. Its translation is CASSLKAAHEQFF.

This clonotype came up many times. The chain is built from TRBV25-1 and TRBJ2-1; D may match TRBD1 or TRBD2 (5 bases each). This CDR3 comprises 15 residues. Germline values: CDR1 MGHDK, CDR2 SYGVNS. Trimming shortened V by 6 bases and J by 7 bases, and 19 bases separated the two germline ends. The CDR3 loop reads CASRWTQDKANEQFF. The DNA of the CDR3 is TGTGCCAGCAGGTGGACTCAGGACAAGGCGAATGAGCAGTTCTTC.